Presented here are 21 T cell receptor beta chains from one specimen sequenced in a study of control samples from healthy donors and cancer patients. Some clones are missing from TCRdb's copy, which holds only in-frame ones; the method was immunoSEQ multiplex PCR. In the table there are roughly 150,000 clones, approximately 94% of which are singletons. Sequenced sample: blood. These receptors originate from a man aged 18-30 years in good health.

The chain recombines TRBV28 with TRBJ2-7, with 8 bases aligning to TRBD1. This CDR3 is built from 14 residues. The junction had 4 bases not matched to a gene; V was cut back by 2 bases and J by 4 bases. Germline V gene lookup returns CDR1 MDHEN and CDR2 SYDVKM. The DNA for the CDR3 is TGTGCCAGCAGTTTACCAGGGGGCGCGTACGAGCAGTACTTC. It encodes CASSLPGGAYEQYF.

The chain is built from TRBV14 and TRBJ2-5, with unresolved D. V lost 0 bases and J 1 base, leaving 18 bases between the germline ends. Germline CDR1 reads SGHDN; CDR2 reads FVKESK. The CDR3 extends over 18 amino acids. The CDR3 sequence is CASSQEGVVEWTQETQYF. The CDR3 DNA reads TGTGCCAGCAGCCAAGAAGGTGTGGTCGAGTGGACCCAAGAGACCCAGTACTTC.

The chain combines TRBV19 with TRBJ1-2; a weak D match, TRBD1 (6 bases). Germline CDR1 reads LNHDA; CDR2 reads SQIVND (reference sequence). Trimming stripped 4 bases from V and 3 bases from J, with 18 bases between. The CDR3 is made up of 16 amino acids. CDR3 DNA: TGTGCCAGTAGTAGGACGTGGGCCAGGGGCGACTATGGCTACACCTTC. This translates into CASSRTWARGDYGYTF.

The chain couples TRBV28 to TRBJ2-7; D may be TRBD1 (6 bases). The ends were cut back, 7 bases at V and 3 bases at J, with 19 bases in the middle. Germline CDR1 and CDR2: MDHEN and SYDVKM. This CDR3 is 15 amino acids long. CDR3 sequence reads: CASKKDNFRGYEQYF. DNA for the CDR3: TGTGCCAGCAAGAAGGACAACTTCAGGGGCTACGAGCAGTACTTC.

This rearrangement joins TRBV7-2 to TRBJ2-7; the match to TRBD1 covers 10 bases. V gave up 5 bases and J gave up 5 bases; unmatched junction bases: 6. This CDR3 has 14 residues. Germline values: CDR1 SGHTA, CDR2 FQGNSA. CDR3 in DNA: TGTGCCAGCAGCGACCGGGACAGGGGACACGAGCAGTACTTC. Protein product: CASSDRDRGHEQYF.

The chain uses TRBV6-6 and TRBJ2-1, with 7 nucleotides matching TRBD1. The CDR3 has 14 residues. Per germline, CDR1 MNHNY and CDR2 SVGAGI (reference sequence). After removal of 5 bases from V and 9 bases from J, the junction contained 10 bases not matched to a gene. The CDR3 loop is CASSPSLQGIEQFF. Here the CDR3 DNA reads TGTGCCAGCAGTCCCAGCCTACAGGGGATTGAGCAGTTCTTC.

The CDR3 DNA reads as TGTGCCAGTACTGATCACGGACCATATGGCTACACCTTC. It translates to CASTDHGPYGYTF. The chain has TRBV19 and TRBJ1-2; no definite D call. Between the trimmed V and J ends, which lost 7 bases and 5 bases, there was a span of 14 bases. The CDR3 has 13 amino acids. Germline CDR1 LNHDA, CDR2 SQIVND (reference sequence). Full variable domain (missing parts from reference TRBV19 and TRBJ1-2): DGGITQSPKYLFRKEGQNVTLSCEQNLNHDAMYWYRQDPGQGLRLIYYSQIVNDFQKGDIAEGYSVSREKKESFPLTVTSAQKNPTAFYLCASTDHGPYGYTFGSGTRLTVV.

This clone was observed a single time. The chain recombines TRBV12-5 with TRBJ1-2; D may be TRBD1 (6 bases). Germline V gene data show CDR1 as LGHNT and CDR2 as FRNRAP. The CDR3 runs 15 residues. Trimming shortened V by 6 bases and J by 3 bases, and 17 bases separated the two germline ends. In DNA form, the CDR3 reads TGTGCTAGTGGCTCCACCTACAGGGCGGACTATGGCTACACCTTC. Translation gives CASGSTYRADYGYTF.

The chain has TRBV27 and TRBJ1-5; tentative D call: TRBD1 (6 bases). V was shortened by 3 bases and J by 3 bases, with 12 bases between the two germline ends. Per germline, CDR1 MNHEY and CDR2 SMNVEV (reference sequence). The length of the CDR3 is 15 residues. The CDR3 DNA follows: TGTGCCAGCAGTTTCAGGCAGGGACACAATCAGCCCCAGCATTTT. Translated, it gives CASSFRQGHNQPQHF.

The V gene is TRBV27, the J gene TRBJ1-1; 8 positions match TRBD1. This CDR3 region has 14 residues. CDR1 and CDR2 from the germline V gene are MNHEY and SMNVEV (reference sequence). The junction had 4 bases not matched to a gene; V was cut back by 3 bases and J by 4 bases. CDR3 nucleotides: TGTGCCAGCAGTTTGCAGGGGGCGACCACTGAAGCTTTCTTT. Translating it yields CASSLQGATTEAFF.

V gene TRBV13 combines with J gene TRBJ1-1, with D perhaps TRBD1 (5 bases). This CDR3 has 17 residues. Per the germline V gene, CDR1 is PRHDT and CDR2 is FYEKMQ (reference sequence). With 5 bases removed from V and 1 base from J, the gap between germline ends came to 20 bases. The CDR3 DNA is TGTGCCAGCAGCCCTCGGGGGGTACTCGGGACGAACACTGAAGCTTTCTTT. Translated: CASSPRGVLGTNTEAFF. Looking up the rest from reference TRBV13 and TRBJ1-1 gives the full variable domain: AAGVIQSPRHLIKEKRETATLKCYPIPRHDTVYWYQQGPGQDPQFLISFYEKMQSDKGSIPDRFSAQQFSDYHSELNMSSLELGDSALYFCASSPRGVLGTNTEAFFGQGTRLTVV.

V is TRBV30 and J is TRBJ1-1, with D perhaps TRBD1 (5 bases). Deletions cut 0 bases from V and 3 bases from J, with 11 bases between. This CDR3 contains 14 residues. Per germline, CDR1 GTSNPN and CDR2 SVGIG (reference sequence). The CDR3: CAWSVRQGDTEAFF. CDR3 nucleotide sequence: TGTGCCTGGAGTGTAAGGCAGGGCGACACTGAAGCTTTCTTT.

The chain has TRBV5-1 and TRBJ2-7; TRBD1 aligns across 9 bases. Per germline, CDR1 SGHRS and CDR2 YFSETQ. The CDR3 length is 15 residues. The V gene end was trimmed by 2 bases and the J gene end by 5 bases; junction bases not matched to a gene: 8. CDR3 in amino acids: CASSFFRDRDHEQYF. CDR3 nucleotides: TGCGCCAGCAGCTTCTTTCGGGACAGGGACCACGAGCAGTACTTC.

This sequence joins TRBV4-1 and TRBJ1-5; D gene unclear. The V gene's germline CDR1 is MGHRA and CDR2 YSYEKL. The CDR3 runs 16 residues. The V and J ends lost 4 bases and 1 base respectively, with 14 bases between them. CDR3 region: CASSPFYMISNQPQHF. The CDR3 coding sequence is TGCGCCAGCAGCCCCTTTTATATGATCAGCAATCAGCCCCAGCATTTT.

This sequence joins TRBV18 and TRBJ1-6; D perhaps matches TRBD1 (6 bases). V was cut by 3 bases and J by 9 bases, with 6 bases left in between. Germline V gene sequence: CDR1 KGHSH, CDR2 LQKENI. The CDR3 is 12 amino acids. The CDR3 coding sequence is TGTGCCAGCTCACCGGGGGCTTCACCCCTCCACTTT. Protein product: CASSPGASPLHF.

The CDR3 loop reads CAISESGQGRLAEGRETQYF. The CDR3 nucleotides are TGTGCCATCAGTGAGTCAGGCCAGGGGAGACTAGCGGAAGGGAGGGAGACCCAGTACTTC. The chain recombines TRBV10-3 with TRBJ2-5, with 9 bases fitting TRBD2. V trimming: 0 bases; J trimming: 5 bases; junction bases outside the gene matches: 19. Germline V gene lookup returns CDR1 ENHRY and CDR2 SYGVKD. There are 20 residues in the CDR3.

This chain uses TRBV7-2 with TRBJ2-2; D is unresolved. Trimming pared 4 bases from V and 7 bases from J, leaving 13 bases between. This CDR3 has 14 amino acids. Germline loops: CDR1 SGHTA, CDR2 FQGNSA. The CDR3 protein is CASSSYSGGGELFF. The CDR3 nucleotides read TGTGCCAGCAGCTCGTATTCTGGCGGCGGGGAGCTGTTTTTT.

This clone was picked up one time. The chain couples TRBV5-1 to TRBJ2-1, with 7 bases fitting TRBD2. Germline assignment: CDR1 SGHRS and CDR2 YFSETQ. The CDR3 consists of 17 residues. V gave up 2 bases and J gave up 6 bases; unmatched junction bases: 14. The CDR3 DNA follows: TGCGCCAGCAGCTTCCCTGCGGGGAGGGATTTTACCAATGAGCAGTTCTTC. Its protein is CASSFPAGRDFTNEQFF.

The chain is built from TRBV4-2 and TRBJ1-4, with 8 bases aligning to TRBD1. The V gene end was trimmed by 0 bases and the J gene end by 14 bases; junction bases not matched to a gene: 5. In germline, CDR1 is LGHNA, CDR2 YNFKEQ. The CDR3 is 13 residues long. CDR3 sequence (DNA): TGTGCCAGCAGCCAAGATCTATCAGGGGGCCTGTTTTTT. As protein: CASSQDLSGGLFF.

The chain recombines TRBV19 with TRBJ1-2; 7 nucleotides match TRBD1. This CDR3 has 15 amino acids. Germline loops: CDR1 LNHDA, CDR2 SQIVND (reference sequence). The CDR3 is CASYDRDSHNYGYTF. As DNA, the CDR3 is TGTGCTTCTTACGACCGGGACAGTCATAACTATGGCTACACCTTC.

In nucleotides, the CDR3 is TGTGCCAGCAGCAGCCAAGAGACCCAGTACTTC. This sequence encodes CASSSQETQYF. The V and J genes are TRBV6-6 and TRBJ2-5, with unresolved D. The CDR3 is 11 amino acids. Looked up from germline, CDR1 is MNHNY and CDR2 is SVGAGI (reference sequence). The V end lost 6 bases, the J end lost 1 base, and 3 bases lay between the germline ends.